This is a list of T cell receptor beta chains from one sample in a study of vaccination and CD4 T cells after COVID-19. Their antigen targets remain unknown. TCRdb reprocessed the PCR reads with MiXCR, giving one entry per CDR3 protein. The sample lists 9,000 to 15,000 distinct CDR3 sequences; around 61% were seen once. Sequencing used CD4+ T cells from blood, cultured in vitro. The receptors were sampled from a human donor who had recovered from COVID-19. CDR3s include the opening cysteine and the closing phenylalanine or tryptophan. The D gene is left open where the match is weak. Clone size is not always given. Where it is, it says once, few, many or a class for expanded clones.

j_call clone_size d_call v_call cdr3_nt cdr3_aa
TRBJ1-5 - - TRBV2 TGTGCCAGCAGTGTGCTGGGCGGGGCCGCGGGTCAGCCCCAGCATTTT CASSVLGGAAGQPQHF
TRBJ2-1 few - TRBV6-2/TRBV6-3 TGTGCCAGCAGTCTTCTAGCAGTAGGCAATGAGCAGTTCTTC CASSLLAVGNEQFF
TRBJ2-1 - - TRBV25-1 TGTGCCAGCAGTTTGTGGGGTGAGCAGTTCTTC CASSLWGEQFF
TRBJ2-3 - - TRBV10-1 TGCGCCAGCAGTGAGAGGTGGGTCAGAGATACGCAGTATTTT CASSERWVRDTQYF
TRBJ2-7 - TRBD2 TRBV30 TGTGCCTGGAGTGCGGGAGGGCCGTGGGAGCAGTACTTC CAWSAGGPWEQYF
TRBJ2-7 - TRBD2 TRBV20-1 TGCAGTGCCGGACTAGCGGGAGGGAGTTTTCACGAGCAGTACTTC CSAGLAGGSFHEQYF
TRBJ1-2 - TRBD1 TRBV15 TGTGCCACCAGCCCTTTCGAGGCAGGGGGCTACTATGGCTACACCTTC CATSPFEAGGYYGYTF
TRBJ2-2 - TRBD2 TRBV5-1 TGCGCCAGCACTCTGATAGCGGGATCCACCGGGGGGCTGTTTTTT CASTLIAGSTGGLFF
TRBJ2-1 - - TRBV7-9 TGTGCCAGCAGCCCGCCGTTTACGAGCTCCTACAATGAGCAGTTCTTC CASSPPFTSSYNEQFF
TRBJ1-4 - - TRBV19 TGTGCCAGTAGTATTCAGACTAATGAAAAACTGTTTTTT CASSIQTNEKLFF
TRBJ2-3 - - TRBV7-8 TGTGCCAGCAGCTACGGACCACGGGGCACAGATACGCAGTATTTT CASSYGPRGTDTQYF
TRBJ1-6 - TRBD1 TRBV20-1 TGCAGTGCAGAGCCCCGGGTCAGGGGGAACTCACCCCTCCACTTT CSAEPRVRGNSPLHF
TRBJ2-7 few - TRBV7-9 TGTGCCAGCAGCTTAAACTCAGGTTCACCCGAGCAGTACTTC CASSLNSGSPEQYF
TRBJ1-6 - - TRBV2 TGTGCCAGCAGTATAACACCGAGCTCCTATAATTCACCCCTCCACTTT CASSITPSSYNSPLHF